These T cell receptor beta chains were read from a single sample in a study of blood T cell repertoires in COVID-19. The protocol was immunoSEQ multiplex PCR, while the TCRdb copy is restricted to in-frame clones and leaves out a portion. The sample carries 70,000 or so clones, roughly 89% recorded once. The specimen sequenced was peripheral blood. These TCRs come from a man in his sixties with acute or convalescent COVID-19. The CDR3 runs from the conserved cysteine through the conserved F or W. Fields, in order: clone size, V gene, J gene, CDR3 length, D gene, CDR3 protein, CDR3 DNA. A D gene is named only where the DNA matches it firmly. The size entry is marked missing in some rows and otherwise reads once, few, many or a size class.

>.|TRBV5-1|TRBJ2-1|14|TRBD2
CASSWGGTSNEQFF
TGCGCCAGCAGCTGGGGAGGGACTTCCAATGAGCAGTTCTTC
>.|TRBV21-1|TRBJ1-2|12|.
CASLRVCYGYTF
TGTGCCAGCCTCAGGGTTTGCTATGGCTACACCTTC
>.|TRBV7-6|TRBJ2-7|16|TRBD1
CASSFPWTGEWCEQYF
TGTGCCAGCAGCTTCCCGTGGACAGGGGAATGGTGCGAGCAGTACTTC
>.|TRBV7-9|TRBJ1-2|14|.
CASSFYAGPDGYTF
TGTGCCAGCAGCTTTTATGCGGGTCCGGATGGCTACACCTTC
>.|TRBV5-6|TRBJ2-5|12|.
CASSFVRETQYF
TGTGCCAGCAGCTTCGTTAGAGAGACCCAGTACTTC
>.|TRBV2|TRBJ2-7|15|TRBD2
CASNILAGGTYEQYF
TGTGCCAGCAATATACTAGCGGGAGGTACCTACGAGCAGTACTTC
>.|TRBV6-1|TRBJ1-3|15|.
CASSETRSSGNTIYF
TGTGCCAGCAGTGAAACGAGGAGCTCTGGAAACACCATATATTTT
>.|TRBV30|TRBJ2-4|15|TRBD1
CAWSSAGGGKNIQYF
TGTGCCTGGAGCTCGGCAGGGGGCGGCAAAAACATTCAGTACTTC
>.|TRBV6-2/TRBV6-3|TRBJ1-2|13|.
CASSGSFSYGYTF
TGTGCCAGCAGTGGTTCTTTTAGCTATGGCTACACCTTC
>.|TRBV18|TRBJ2-5|16|TRBD2
CASSPIGGSGQETQYF
TGTGCCAGCTCACCTATCGGCGGGAGTGGCCAAGAGACCCAGTACTTC
>.|TRBV5-1|TRBJ1-6|17|.
CASSLWAESSYNSPLHF
TGCGCCAGCAGCCTTTGGGCCGAGAGCTCCTATAATTCACCCCTCCACTTT
>.|TRBV15|TRBJ2-1|11|TRBD1
CATGQGNEQFF
TGTGCCACTGGACAGGGCAATGAGCAGTTCTTC
>.|TRBV5-5|TRBJ1-2|16|TRBD1
CASTLYRDRGLYGYTF
TGTGCCAGCACCTTATACCGGGACAGGGGATTGTATGGCTACACCTTC
>few|TRBV11-1|TRBJ1-2|12|TRBD1
CASSTTGGGYTF
TGTGCCAGCAGCACGACAGGGGGTGGCTACACCTTC
>.|TRBV14|TRBJ1-2|16|TRBD1
CASSQQMTGTNYGYTF
TGTGCCAGCAGCCAACAAATGACAGGGACCAATTATGGCTACACCTTC
>once|TRBV25-1|TRBJ1-6|14|TRBD1
CASRDRIDNSPLHF
TGTGCCAGCAGGGACAGGATAGATAATTCACCCCTCCACTTT
>.|TRBV6-1|TRBJ1-5|17|.
CASSELSATYSNQPQHF
TGTGCCAGCAGTGAACTTTCAGCGACCTATAGCAATCAGCCCCAGCATTTT
>.|TRBV11-3|TRBJ2-2|15|.
CASSRGGTNTGELFF
TGTGCCAGCAGCCGAGGGGGTACAAACACCGGGGAGCTGTTTTTT
>few|TRBV5-6|TRBJ1-4|14|TRBD1
CASGGQGINEKLFF
TGTGCCAGCGGCGGACAGGGAATTAATGAAAAACTGTTTTTT
>.|TRBV5-1|TRBJ2-7|15|.
CASSITGLPSYEQYF
TGCGCCAGCAGCATTACAGGGCTGCCTTCCTACGAGCAGTACTTC
>.|TRBV27|TRBJ1-4|18|.
CASSLTPRGWGRMEKLFF
TGTGCCAGCAGTTTAACTCCAAGGGGGTGGGGGCGAATGGAAAAACTGTTTTTT
>.|TRBV27|TRBJ1-6|14|.
CASSATGYNSPLHF
TGTGCCAGCAGTGCGACAGGTTATAATTCACCCCTCCACTTT
>.|TRBV5-1|TRBJ2-2|15|.
CASSTNLENTGELFF
TGCGCCAGCAGCACGAACCTAGAAAACACCGGGGAGCTGTTTTTT
>.|TRBV21-1|TRBJ1-3|14|.
CASHRQYSENTIYF
TGTGCCAGCCATAGACAGTACTCTGAAAACACCATATATTTT
>.|TRBV7-9|TRBJ2-3|19|TRBD2
CASITSGGLQRTRTDTQYF
TGTGCCAGCATCACTAGCGGGGGCCTTCAACGAACTCGCACAGATACGCAGTATTTT
>.|TRBV11-2|TRBJ2-7|14|.
CASSHRVGTYEQYF
TGTGCCAGCAGCCACAGGGTGGGAACCTACGAGCAGTACTTC
>.|TRBV27|TRBJ2-5|12|.
CASSFPGETQYF
TGTGCCAGCAGTTTCCCAGGGGAGACCCAGTACTTC
>.|TRBV5-4|TRBJ1-1|14|.
CASSLPDMNTEAFF
TGTGCCAGCAGCTTACCGGACATGAACACTGAAGCTTTCTTT
>.|TRBV15|TRBJ1-1|14|.
CATSRDLSDTEAFF
TGTGCCACCAGCAGAGATCTAAGCGACACTGAAGCTTTCTTT
>.|TRBV5-4|TRBJ2-7|14|.
CASRRDPGTHEQYF
TGTGCCAGCAGGCGGGACCCAGGGACCCACGAGCAGTACTTC
>few|TRBV10-3|TRBJ1-2|15|TRBD1
CAIKQGKETNYGYTF
TGTGCCATCAAACAGGGGAAGGAGACTAACTATGGCTACACCTTC
>.|TRBV30|TRBJ2-3|14|.
CAWRNPGGTDTQYF
TGTGCCTGGAGGAATCCGGGGGGCACAGATACGCAGTATTTT
>once|TRBV12-3/TRBV12-4|TRBJ2-3|12|.
CASSFSADTQYF
TGTGCCAGCAGTTTTTCGGCAGATACGCAGTATTTT
>.|TRBV5-1|TRBJ1-4|14|.
CASSLKGTNEKLFF
TGCGCCAGCAGCTTGAAGGGGACTAATGAAAAACTGTTTTTT
>once|TRBV10-2|TRBJ1-1|12|.
CASSEGDTEAFF
TGCGCCAGCAGTGAGGGAGATACTGAAGCTTTCTTT
>few|TRBV6-5|TRBJ2-7|14|TRBD1
CASSYLTGDDEQYF
TGTGCCAGCAGTTACCTGACAGGGGATGACGAGCAGTACTTC
>.|TRBV6-2/TRBV6-3|TRBJ2-1|14|.
CASSWTALNNEQFF
TGTGCCAGCAGTTGGACAGCCCTTAACAATGAGCAGTTCTTC
>.|TRBV19|TRBJ1-2|16|TRBD1
CASSRRTGALTMGYTF
TGTGCCAGTAGTAGAAGAACAGGGGCGCTTACTATGGGCTACACCTTC
>.|TRBV18|TRBJ2-7|15|TRBD1
CASSPRTGGYYEQYF
TGTGCCAGCTCACCCCGGACAGGGGGCTATTACGAGCAGTACTTC
>.|TRBV7-9|TRBJ2-7|12|TRBD2
CATTGLAGEQYF
TGTGCCACCACGGGACTAGCTGGCGAGCAGTACTTC
>once|TRBV11-2|TRBJ1-4|14|TRBD1
CASSPDRGREKLFF
TGTGCCAGCAGCCCGGACAGGGGTCGGGAAAAACTGTTTTTT
>.|TRBV6-5|TRBJ1-2|14|.
CASSPRTANYGYTF
TGTGCCAGCAGTCCGCGGACAGCTAACTATGGCTACACCTTC